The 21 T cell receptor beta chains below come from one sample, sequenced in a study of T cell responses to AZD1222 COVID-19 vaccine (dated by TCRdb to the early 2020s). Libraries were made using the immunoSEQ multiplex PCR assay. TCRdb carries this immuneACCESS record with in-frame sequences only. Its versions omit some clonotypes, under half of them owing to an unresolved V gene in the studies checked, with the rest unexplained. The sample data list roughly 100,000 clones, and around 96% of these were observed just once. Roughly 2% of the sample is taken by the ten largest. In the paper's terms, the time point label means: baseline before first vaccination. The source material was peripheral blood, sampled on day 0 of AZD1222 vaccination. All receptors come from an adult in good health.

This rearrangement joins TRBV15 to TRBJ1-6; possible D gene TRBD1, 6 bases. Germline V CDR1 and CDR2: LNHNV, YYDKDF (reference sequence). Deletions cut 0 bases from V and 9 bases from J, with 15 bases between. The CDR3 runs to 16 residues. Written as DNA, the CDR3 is TGTGCCACCAGCAGAGATCCCACAGGGTCCACTTCACCCCTCCACTTT. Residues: CATSRDPTGSTSPLHF.

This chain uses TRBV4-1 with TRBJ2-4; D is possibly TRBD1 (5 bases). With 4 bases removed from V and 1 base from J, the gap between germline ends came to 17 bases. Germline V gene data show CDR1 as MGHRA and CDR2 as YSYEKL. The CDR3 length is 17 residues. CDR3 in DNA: TGCGCCAGCAGCCCCCCAGCGTCTGCAGGGGCCAAAAACATTCAGTACTTC. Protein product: CASSPPASAGAKNIQYF.

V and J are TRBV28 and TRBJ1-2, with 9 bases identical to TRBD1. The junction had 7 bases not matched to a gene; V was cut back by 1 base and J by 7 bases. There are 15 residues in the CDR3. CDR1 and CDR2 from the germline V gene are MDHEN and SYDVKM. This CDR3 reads CASSLLEPGQGGYTF. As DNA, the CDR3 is TGTGCCAGCAGTTTATTAGAACCGGGACAGGGTGGCTACACCTTC.

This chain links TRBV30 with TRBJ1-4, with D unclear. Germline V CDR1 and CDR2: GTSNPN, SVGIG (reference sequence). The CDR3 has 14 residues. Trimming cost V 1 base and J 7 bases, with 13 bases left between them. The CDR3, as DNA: TGTGCCTGGAGTGCGGCAGGCCGGGTTGAAAAACTGTTTTTT. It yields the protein CAWSAAGRVEKLFF.

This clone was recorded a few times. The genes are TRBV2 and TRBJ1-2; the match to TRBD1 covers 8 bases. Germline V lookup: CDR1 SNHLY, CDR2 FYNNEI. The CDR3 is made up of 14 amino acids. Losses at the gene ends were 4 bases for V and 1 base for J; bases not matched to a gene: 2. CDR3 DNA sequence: TGTGCCAGCAGTGTTGACAGGGGTAACTATGGCTACACCTTC. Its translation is CASSVDRGNYGYTF.

CDR3 sequence (DNA): TGTGCCAGCAGCCGAACGACTTGGAACACTGAAGCTTTCTTT. Translating gives CASSRTTWNTEAFF. The chain couples TRBV5-5 to TRBJ1-1; D gene ambiguous. The CDR3 totals 14 residues. Per the germline V gene, CDR1 is SGHKS and CDR2 is YYEKEE (reference sequence). Trimming stripped 4 bases from V and 1 base from J, with 11 bases between.

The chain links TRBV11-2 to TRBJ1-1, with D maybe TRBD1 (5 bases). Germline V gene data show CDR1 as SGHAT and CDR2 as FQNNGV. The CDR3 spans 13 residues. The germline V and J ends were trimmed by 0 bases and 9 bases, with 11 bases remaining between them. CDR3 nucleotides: TGTGCCAGCAGCTTAGATCGGGGCGAAAAAGCTTTCTTT. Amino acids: CASSLDRGEKAFF.

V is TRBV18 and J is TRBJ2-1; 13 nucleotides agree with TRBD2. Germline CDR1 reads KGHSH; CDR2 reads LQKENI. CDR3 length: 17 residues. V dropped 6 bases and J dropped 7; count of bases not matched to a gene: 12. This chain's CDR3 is CASSAPSLAGGGNEQFF. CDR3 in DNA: TGTGCCAGCTCCGCTCCGTCACTAGCGGGAGGGGGAAATGAGCAGTTCTTC.

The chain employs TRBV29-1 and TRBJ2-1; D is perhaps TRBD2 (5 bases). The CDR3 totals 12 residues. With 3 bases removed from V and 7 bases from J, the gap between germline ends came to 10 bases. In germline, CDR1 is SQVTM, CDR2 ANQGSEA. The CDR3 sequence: CSVEPPGNEQFF. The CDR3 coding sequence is TGCAGCGTTGAGCCCCCGGGAAATGAGCAGTTCTTC.

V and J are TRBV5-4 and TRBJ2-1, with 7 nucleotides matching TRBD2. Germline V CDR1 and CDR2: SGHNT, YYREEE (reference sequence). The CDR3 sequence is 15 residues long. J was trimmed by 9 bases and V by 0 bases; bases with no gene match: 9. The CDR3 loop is CASSLEETSSGEQFF. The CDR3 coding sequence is TGTGCCAGCAGCTTGGAGGAGACTAGCTCTGGTGAGCAGTTCTTC.

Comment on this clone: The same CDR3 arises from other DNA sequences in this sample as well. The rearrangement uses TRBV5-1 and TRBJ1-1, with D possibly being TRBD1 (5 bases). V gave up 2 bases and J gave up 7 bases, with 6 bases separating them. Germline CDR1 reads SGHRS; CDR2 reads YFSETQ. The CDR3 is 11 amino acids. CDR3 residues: CASSFGGEAFF. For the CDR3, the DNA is TGCGCCAGCAGCTTCGGGGGTGAAGCTTTCTTT.

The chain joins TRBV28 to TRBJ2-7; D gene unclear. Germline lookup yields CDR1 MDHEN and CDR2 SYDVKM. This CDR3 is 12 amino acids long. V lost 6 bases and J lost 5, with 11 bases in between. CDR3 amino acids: CASRGSFHEQYF. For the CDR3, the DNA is TGTGCCAGCAGGGGGTCTTTCCACGAGCAGTACTTC.

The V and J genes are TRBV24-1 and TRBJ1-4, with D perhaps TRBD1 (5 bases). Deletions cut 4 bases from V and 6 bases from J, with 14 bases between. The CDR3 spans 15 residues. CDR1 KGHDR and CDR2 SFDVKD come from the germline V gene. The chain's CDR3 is CATSDPGLLDEKLFF. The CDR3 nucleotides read TGTGCCACCAGTGACCCGGGACTTCTTGATGAAAAACTGTTTTTT.

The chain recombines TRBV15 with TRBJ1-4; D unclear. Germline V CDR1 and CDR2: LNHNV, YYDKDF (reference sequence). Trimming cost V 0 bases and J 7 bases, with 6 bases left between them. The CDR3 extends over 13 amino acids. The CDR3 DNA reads TGTGCCACCAGCAGAGACATCGGTGAAAAACTGTTTTTT. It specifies CATSRDIGEKLFF.

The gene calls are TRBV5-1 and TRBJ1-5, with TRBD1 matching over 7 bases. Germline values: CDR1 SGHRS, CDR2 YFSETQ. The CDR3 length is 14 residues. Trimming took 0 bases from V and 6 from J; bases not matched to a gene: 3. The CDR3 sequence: CASSLGQGSQPQHF. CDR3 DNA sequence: TGCGCCAGCAGCTTGGGACAGGGTTCTCAGCCCCAGCATTTT. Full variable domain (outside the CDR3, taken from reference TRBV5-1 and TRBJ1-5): KAGVTQTPRYLIKTRGQQVTLSCSPISGHRSVSWYQQTPGQGLQFLFEYFSETQRNKGNFPGRFSGRQFSNSRSEMNVSTLELGDSALYLCASSLGQGSQPQHFGDGTRLSIL.

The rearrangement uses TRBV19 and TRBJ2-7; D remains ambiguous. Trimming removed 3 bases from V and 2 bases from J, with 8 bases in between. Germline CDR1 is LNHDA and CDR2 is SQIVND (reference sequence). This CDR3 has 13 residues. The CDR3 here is CASSIGLAYEQYF. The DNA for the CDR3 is TGTGCCAGTAGTATCGGGCTAGCCTACGAGCAGTACTTC.

CDR3 amino acids: CASSPSRAGNTIYF. The DNA for the CDR3 is TGTGCCAGCTCACCGAGCAGGGCTGGAAACACCATATATTTT. The rearrangement joins TRBV18 to TRBJ1-3; D might be TRBD1 (5 bases). The CDR3 runs to 14 residues. Germline V CDR1 and CDR2: KGHSH, LQKENI. V was shortened by 3 bases and J by 2 bases, with 8 bases between the two germline ends.

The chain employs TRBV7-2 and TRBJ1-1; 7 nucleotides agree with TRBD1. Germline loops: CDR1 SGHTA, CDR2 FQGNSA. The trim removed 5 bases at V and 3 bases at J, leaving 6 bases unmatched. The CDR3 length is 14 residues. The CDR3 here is CASSRGRMDTEAFF. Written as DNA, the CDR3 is TGTGCCAGCAGCAGGGGGCGGATGGACACTGAAGCTTTCTTT.

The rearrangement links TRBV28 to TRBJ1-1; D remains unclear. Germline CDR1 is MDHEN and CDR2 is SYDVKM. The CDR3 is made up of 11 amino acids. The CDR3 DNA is TGTGGGATCCTTGGGAGCACTGAAGCTTTCTTT. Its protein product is CGILGSTEAFF.

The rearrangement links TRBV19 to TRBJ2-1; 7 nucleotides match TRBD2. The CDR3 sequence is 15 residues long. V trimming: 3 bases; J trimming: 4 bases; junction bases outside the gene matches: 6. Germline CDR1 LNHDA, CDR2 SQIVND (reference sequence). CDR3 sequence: CASSIMASGYNEQFF. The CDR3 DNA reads TGTGCCAGTAGTATTATGGCTAGCGGATACAATGAGCAGTTCTTC.

CDR3 nucleotide sequence: TGTGCCAGCAGCCAAGTTGGCAGGCGGGCTTTCTTT. Its translation is CASSQVGRRAFF. The chain joins TRBV3-1 (or the pseudogene TRBV3-2) to TRBJ1-1; D ambiguous. V lost 1 base and J 11 bases, leaving 11 bases between the germline ends. The germline gives CDR1 LGHDT, CDR2 YNNKEL (reference sequence). The CDR3 extends over 12 amino acids.